This T cell receptor beta chain was retrieved from a study of T cell responses to AZD1222 COVID-19 vaccine. Findings of the study overall: At baseline, seropositivity was found in only six or seven AZD1222 recipients. With dominance at 160-218 and 743-854, vaccine-associated CD4 TCRs spanned spike. Spike-specific TCR breadth and depth grew following two AZD1222 doses.

Sequencing was performed with immunoSEQ multiplex PCR; in TCRdb, only in-frame clones are kept and a portion is missing. The sample yields 100,000 to 130,000 clones, 90% to 95% seen once. Turning to this clone: The antigen is undetermined.

Between the trimmed V and J ends, which lost 0 bases and 6 bases, there was a span of 3 bases. The V gene's germline CDR1 is LNHDA and CDR2 SQIVND (reference sequence). CDR3 size: 12 residues. The chain uses TRBV19 and TRBJ1-5; D unresolved. This sequence originates from an adult who received the AZD1222 COVID-19 vaccine. The specimen comprised peripheral blood, sampled 28 days after the second AZD1222 dose. The CDR3 nucleotides read TGTGCCAGTAGTATAGAGGGTCAGCCCCAGCATTTT. Its translation is CASSIEGQPQHF.